These 5 T cell receptor beta chains came from one sample sequenced in a study of blood T cell repertoires in COVID-19 (dated by TCRdb to the early 2020s). Receptor amplification or capture employed the immunoSEQ multiplex PCR assay. The clones in this table, taken by TCRdb from immuneACCESS, are in-frame only. Not every clone is retained; where verified, under half of the shortfall comes from an unresolved V gene, and the cause of the rest is unknown. The sample data list 58,000 or so clones, and 88% of these were observed just once. Of the sample, roughly 7.7% falls within the top ten clones. Sequenced: peripheral blood. Source of these receptors: a woman in her seventies with active COVID-19.

This rearrangement joins TRBV30 to TRBJ2-2, with a possible D match to TRBD2 (5 bases). Trimming stripped 3 bases from V and 8 bases from J, with 25 bases between. CDR1 is GTSNPN and CDR2 is SVGIG in the germline V gene (reference sequence). This CDR3 is 17 amino acids long. CDR3 sequence: CAWSDTRGSIGVGELFF. CDR3 DNA sequence: TGTGCCTGGAGCGACACTCGCGGGTCCATTGGGGTGGGGGAGCTGTTTTTT.

J is TRBJ2-7 and V is TRBV7-3; 7 positions agree with TRBD2. This CDR3 contains 14 residues. Unmatched junction bases numbered 5, after V lost 1 base and J lost 5 bases. CDR1 and CDR2 from the germline V gene are SGHTA and FQGTGA. The CDR3: CASSLIAGVDEQYF. The CDR3 DNA follows: TGTGCCAGCAGCTTAATCGCGGGAGTAGACGAGCAGTACTTC.

Regarding this clone: Within the sample, other DNA sequences also encode this same CDR3. V usage is TRBV4-1 and J usage is TRBJ1-3; D call uncertain. The CDR3 totals 18 residues. Germline lookup yields CDR1 MGHRA and CDR2 YSYEKL. V dropped 2 bases and J dropped 0 bases, with 17 bases sitting between them. As DNA, the CDR3 is TGCGCCAGCAGCCAAAGAGGCATAGATAGACCCTCTGGAAACACCATATATTTT. Translated: CASSQRGIDRPSGNTIYF.

The chain employs TRBV3-1 (or the pseudogene TRBV3-2) and TRBJ1-4; 9 nucleotides align to TRBD1. The CDR3 contains 19 residues. Germline trimming cut 4 bases from V and 8 bases from J; bases unmatched to any gene: 20. In germline, CDR1 is LGHDT, CDR2 YNNKEL (reference sequence). Here the CDR3 DNA reads TGTGCCAGCAGCCCTATGACGGGACAGGGAAAGGGGCTCGGCGAAAAACTGTTTTTT. Encoded protein: CASSPMTGQGKGLGEKLFF.

The chain combines TRBV12-3 or TRBV12-4 with TRBJ2-4; D perhaps matches TRBD2 (6 bases). CDR3 length equals 13 residues. With 3 bases removed from V and 6 bases from J, the gap between germline ends came to 9 bases. The CDR3 DNA reads TGTGCCAGCAGTTTTCAAGCGGGAAACATTCAGTACTTC. As protein: CASSFQAGNIQYF.